This T cell receptor beta chain was identified in a study of T cell responses to AZD1222 COVID-19 vaccine. Generated by immunoSEQ multiplex PCR, the TCRdb table keeps only in-frame clones and is missing some. Of some 66,000 clones in the sample, about 90% are singletons; the top ten hold roughly 17%. For this clone: Antigen specificity is unknown.

Germline CDR1 KGHSH, CDR2 LQKENI. Trimming left V 1 base short and J 6 bases short, with 6 bases between. This CDR3 spans 12 amino acids. Study-wide findings and caveats: Two AZD1222 administrations were followed by greater Spike-specific TCR breadth and depth. Among spike-specific TCRs, nearly half reportedly target unmutated variant regions. Most donors were white British and more were female, and clonal diversity was possibly underestimated. The repertoires were collected only after the peak T cell response.

This sequence originates from an adult in good health. The rearrangement uses TRBV18 and TRBJ1-1; D is possibly TRBD1 (5 bases). The starting material was peripheral blood, obtained on day 0 of AZD1222 vaccination. In nucleotides, the CDR3 is TGTGCCAGCTCACCACAAGGGGCTGAAGCTTTCTTT. Translating gives CASSPQGAEAFF.